This TCR beta chain was sequenced for a study of control samples from healthy donors and cancer patients. The CDR3 length is 14 residues. Looked up from germline, CDR1 is MNHEY and CDR2 is SVGAGI. With 2 bases removed from V and 8 bases from J, the gap between germline ends came to 13 bases. Only in-frame clones appear in the TCRdb table, and some are missing; sequencing was by immunoSEQ multiplex PCR. The table includes some 120,000 clones, under 95% detected once. The sample comprised blood. The sequence came from a man aged 18 to 29 in good health. The J gene is TRBJ2-1, the V gene TRBV6-5; D is unclear. DNA of the CDR3: TGTGCCAGCAGTTACCGGACCCAGACCCATGAGCAGTTCTTC. Protein product: CASSYRTQTHEQFF.